This T cell receptor (beta chain) is drawn from a study of neurological immune-mediated disorders. Unsorted libraries used 2 million PBMCs kept at -80 degrees C. TCRdb reprocessed the 5' RACE reads with MiXCR, giving one entry per CDR3 protein. The table has some 37,000 distinct CDR3 sequences, about 9.4% seen once. The TCR comes from a woman aged 30 to 39 with HTLV-1-associated myelopathy (HAM/TSP). Sequencing was done on a sample of PBMCs.

DNA of the CDR3: TGCAGTGCTAGAGATGGGGGCTCCCGTTCCTGGGGGCAGTTCTTC. Protein: CSARDGGSRSWGQFF. The chain combines TRBV20-1 with TRBJ2-1; D is possibly TRBD1 (6 bases). CDR1 and CDR2 (germline): DFQATT, SNEGSKA (reference sequence). The V and J ends lost 0 bases and 12 bases respectively, with 21 bases between them. This CDR3 is built from 15 residues.